This T cell receptor (beta chain) was profiled in a study of blood T cell repertoires in COVID-19. As for the study in general: Acute and convalescent COVID-19 specimens originated in the United States, Italy and Spain. The analysed material was cDNA or gDNA that came from T cells, B-cell-depleted T cells, or PBMCs.

Study processing details: It was from reference gene primer amplification that nucleated cell counts were estimated. Some clones are missing from TCRdb's copy, which holds only in-frame ones; the method was immunoSEQ multiplex PCR. Clone size and the V and J calls come from that table; the DNA yielded D and trimming. This sample has tens of thousands of clones, with about 88% found just once. CDR1 SGDLS and CDR2 YYNGEE come from the germline V gene. The V and J ends lost 3 bases and 1 base respectively, with 20 bases between them. The CDR3 loop spans 18 amino acids. This chain joins TRBV9 and TRBJ2-1; no firm D call. This sequence was found in an elderly woman with active COVID-19. The material sequenced was peripheral blood. CDR3 in DNA: TGTGCCAGCAGCGCAAATCCCCACTCCGGAGTATCCTACAATGAGCAGTTCTTC. This translates into CASSANPHSGVSYNEQFF.